These 17 T cell receptor beta chains originate from one sample sequenced in a study of CD8 T cells in Susac syndrome. When the RNA was reverse transcribed, random hexamers were used with an input of roughly 0.45 to 1 ug. TCRdb redid the calling of the immunoSEQ multiplex PCR reads with MiXCR, one entry per CDR3 protein. The table has 140,000 or so distinct CDR3 sequences, about 94% seen once. Sequences were obtained from CD4+ T cells from PBMCs. The receptors were gathered from a human donor with Susac syndrome.

This clonotype was recorded once. V is TRBV14 and J is TRBJ2-5; D gene uncertain. V was trimmed by 3 bases and J by 5 bases, leaving 16 bases between them. Germline V gives CDR1 SGHDN, CDR2 FVKESK. CDR3 length: 15 amino acids. The CDR3 spells CASSQPSGRLETQYF. The CDR3 region has the DNA TGTGCCAGCAGCCAGCCTTCTGGCAGACTCGAGACCCAGTACTTC.

J is TRBJ1-1 and V is TRBV2; D remains unclear. CDR1 SNHLY and CDR2 FYNNEI come from the germline V gene. CDR3 length equals 13 residues. The germline V and J ends were trimmed by 5 bases and 5 bases, with 12 bases remaining between them. The CDR3 loop reads CASSTKWETEAFF. The CDR3, as DNA: TGTGCCAGCAGTACGAAATGGGAAACTGAAGCTTTCTTT.

V is TRBV14 and J is TRBJ2-4; no definite D call. This CDR3 comprises 12 residues. CDR1 SGHDN and CDR2 FVKESK come from the germline V gene. V was shortened by 2 bases and J by 11 bases, with 10 bases between the two germline ends. CDR3: CASSQWGSVQYF. CDR3 sequence (DNA): TGTGCCAGCAGCCAATGGGGTTCAGTTCAGTACTTC.

The chain uses TRBV12-3 or TRBV12-4 and TRBJ1-5; D is ambiguous. The CDR3 consists of 15 residues. V was clipped by 3 bases and J by 1 base, with 10 bases between them. The CDR3 is CASSLGRRSNQPQHF. DNA for the CDR3: TGTGCCAGCAGTTTGGGCAGGCGCAGCAATCAGCCCCAGCATTTT.

The chain recombines TRBV20-1 with TRBJ2-2; D unresolved. The CDR3 contains 11 residues. The V end lost 5 bases, the J end lost 8 bases, and 9 bases lay between the germline ends. Germline CDR1 DFQATT, CDR2 SNEGSKA (reference sequence). The CDR3 reads CSASNYGELFF. Here the CDR3 DNA reads TGCAGTGCTTCCAATTATGGGGAGCTGTTTTTT.

This clonotype has only a few counts. The genes are TRBV7-3 and TRBJ1-2; 10 bases align to TRBD1. From germline, CDR1 is SGHTA and CDR2 FQGTGA. Unmatched junction bases numbered 5, after V lost 5 bases and J lost 8 bases. There are 13 residues in the CDR3. The CDR3: CASSPDRGGGYTF. In DNA form, the CDR3 reads TGTGCCAGCAGCCCGGACAGGGGGGGCGGCTACACCTTC.

J is TRBJ1-6 and V is TRBV9; 9 bases are shared with TRBD1. Germline loops: CDR1 SGDLS, CDR2 YYNGEE. J lost 11 bases, V lost 4 bases, and 7 bases had no gene match. The CDR3 is 14 amino acids. In DNA, the CDR3 is TGTGCCAGCAGCTCGGACAGGGGAGGTGCACCCCTCCACTTT. Protein sequence: CASSSDRGGAPLHF. Supplemented by reference TRBV9 and TRBJ1-6, the full variable domain reads DSGVTQTPKHLITATGQRVTLRCSPRSGDLSVYWYQQSLDQGLQFLIQYYNGEERAKGNILERFSAQQFPDLHSELNLSSLELGDSALYFCASSSDRGGAPLHFGNGTRLTVT.

J is TRBJ2-1 and V is TRBV7-9; a possible D gene is TRBD2 (6 bases). The CDR3 runs to 17 residues. Trimming took 5 bases from V and 0 from J, leaving 17 bases between them. The V gene's germline CDR1 is SEHNR and CDR2 FQNEAQ (reference sequence). CDR3 region: CASSTLWAGSSYNEQFF. DNA of the CDR3: TGTGCCAGCAGCACCCTCTGGGCGGGAAGCTCCTACAATGAGCAGTTCTTC. The full variable domain, completed using reference TRBV7-9 and TRBJ2-1, is DTGVSQNPRHKITKRGQNVTFRCDPISEHNRLYWYRQTLGQGPEFLTYFQNEAQLEKSRLLSDRFSAERPKGSFSTLEIQRTEQGDSAMYLCASSTLWAGSSYNEQFFGPGTRLTVL.

V gene TRBV2 combines with J gene TRBJ2-2, with no clear D. Germline V CDR1 and CDR2: SNHLY, FYNNEI. The CDR3 has 12 residues. Between the trimmed V and J ends, which lost 6 bases and 1 base, there was a span of 3 bases. CDR3 DNA: TGTGCCAGCAGCCAGAACACCGGGGAGCTGTTTTTT. Protein sequence: CASSQNTGELFF. Full variable domain (missing parts from reference TRBV2 and TRBJ2-2): EPEVTQTPSHQVTQMGQEVILRCVPISNHLYFYWYRQILGQKVEFLVSFYNNEISEKSEIFDDQFSVERPDGSNFTLKIRSTKLEDSAMYFCASSQNTGELFFGEGSRLTVL.

The chain joins TRBV12-3 or TRBV12-4 to TRBJ2-7; TRBD2 matches 9 bases. The CDR3 covers 15 residues. Losses at the gene ends were 3 bases for V and 3 bases for J; bases not matched to a gene: 6. This CDR3 reads CASSFASGAVYEQYF. The CDR3 nucleotides are TGTGCCAGCAGTTTCGCTAGCGGGGCTGTCTACGAGCAGTACTTC.

The V and J genes are TRBV20-1 and TRBJ1-3, with D possibly being TRBD1 (5 bases). Germline V lookup: CDR1 DFQATT, CDR2 SNEGSKA (reference sequence). CDR3 length equals 15 residues. Trimming left V 6 bases short and J 0 bases short, with 15 bases between. The CDR3 reads CSAREGTSSGNTIYF. DNA for the CDR3: TGCAGTGCCCGAGAGGGGACTAGCTCTGGAAACACCATATATTTT.

The chain recombines TRBV7-8 with TRBJ2-7; TRBD1 agrees at 11 bases. Germline V CDR1 and CDR2: SGHVS, FQNEAQ. The CDR3 length is 16 residues. The ends lost 5 bases at V and 3 bases at J; junction bases unmatched: 9. The CDR3 reads CASSVTGTGGSYEQYF. The CDR3 coding sequence is TGTGCCAGCAGCGTAACCGGGACAGGGGGAAGCTACGAGCAGTACTTC. Full variable domain (outside the CDR3, taken from reference TRBV7-8 and TRBJ2-7): GAGVSQSPRYKVAKRGQDVALRCDPISGHVSLFWYQQALGQGPEFLTYFQNEAQLDKSGLPSDRFFAERPEGSVSTLKIQRTQQEDSAVYLCASSVTGTGGSYEQYFGPGTRLTVT.

This clonotype was found once. The chain is built from TRBV20-1 and TRBJ1-2; 7 bases map to TRBD1. V trimming: 6 bases; J trimming: 7 bases; junction bases outside the gene matches: 8. Germline values: CDR1 DFQATT, CDR2 SNEGSKA (reference sequence). The CDR3 runs to 12 residues. The CDR3 loop is CSATDRAGGYTF. CDR3 DNA: TGCAGTGCAACCGACAGGGCAGGTGGCTACACCTTC.

The rearrangement links TRBV2 to TRBJ2-5; 11 bases are a match to TRBD2. V gave up 6 bases and J gave up 3 bases; unmatched junction bases: 3. This CDR3 has 14 residues. Germline V lookup: CDR1 SNHLY, CDR2 FYNNEI. The CDR3 loop reads CASRGLAEKETQYF. CDR3 DNA: TGTGCCAGCAGGGGACTAGCGGAGAAAGAGACCCAGTACTTC. Using reference TRBV2 and TRBJ2-5 for the parts outside the CDR3, the full variable domain is EPEVTQTPSHQVTQMGQEVILRCVPISNHLYFYWYRQILGQKVEFLVSFYNNEISEKSEIFDDQFSVERPDGSNFTLKIRSTKLEDSAMYFCASRGLAEKETQYFGPGTRLLVL.

The rearrangement uses TRBV23-1 and TRBJ1-2, with unresolved D. TRBV23-1 has ORF status, its function being uncertain. V gave up 0 bases and J gave up 2 bases, with 7 bases separating them. The CDR3 contains 14 residues. The CDR3 loop is CASSQSGRNYGYTF. The CDR3 bases are TGCGCCAGCAGTCAATCGGGTAGAAACTATGGCTACACCTTC.

The rearrangement uses TRBV7-2 and TRBJ1-2, with 7 bases matching TRBD1. Germline-derived CDR1 and CDR2 are SGHTA and FQGNSA. The CDR3 sequence is 15 residues long. After removal of 0 bases from V and 2 bases from J, the junction contained 3 bases not matched to a gene. CDR3 in amino acids: CASSLALDRNYGYTF. In nucleotides, the CDR3 is TGTGCCAGCAGCTTAGCCCTGGACAGGAACTATGGCTACACCTTC.

The genes are TRBV11-2 and TRBJ1-1; D possibly corresponds to TRBD1 (5 bases). The length of the CDR3 is 15 residues. Looked up from germline, CDR1 is SGHAT and CDR2 is FQNNGV. Deletions cut 1 base from V and 2 bases from J, with 11 bases between. CDR3 loop: CASSLAATANTEAFF. The CDR3, as DNA: TGTGCCAGCAGCTTAGCGGCGACAGCAAACACTGAAGCTTTCTTT.